The 13 T cell receptor beta chains given below trace back to one sample, sequenced in a study of blood T cells in healthy people across ages. Combining a sample-barcoded 5' primer with a J-beta primer mix, a second PCR ran for roughly 7 to 12 cycles. TCRdb analysed the 5' RACE reads with MiXCR anew, one entry per CDR3 protein. The data hold about 290,000 distinct CDR3 sequences, with roughly 26% observed a single time. The source material was blood. These receptors came from a woman aged 70-85 years in good health.

The V gene is TRBV5-1, the J gene TRBJ1-1; 9 positions agree with TRBD1. This CDR3 contains 14 residues. The germline V gene encodes CDR1 SGHRS and CDR2 YFSETQ. The V gene end was trimmed by 3 bases and the J gene end by 4 bases; junction bases not matched to a gene: 4. The CDR3 spells CASSWEDRGTEAFF. Written as DNA, the CDR3 is TGCGCCAGCAGCTGGGAGGACAGGGGCACTGAAGCTTTCTTT. Together with reference TRBV5-1 and TRBJ1-1, the CDR3 gives the full variable domain: KAGVTQTPRYLIKTRGQQVTLSCSPISGHRSVSWYQQTPGQGLQFLFEYFSETQRNKGNFPGRFSGRQFSNSRSEMNVSTLELGDSALYLCASSWEDRGTEAFFGQGTRLTVV.

A remark on this clonotype: One base away lies a much larger clone, so this may be a sequencing read error. This rearrangement joins TRBV7-3 to TRBJ2-5, with D possibly being TRBD1 or TRBD2 (5 bases each). The tail of the sequence fits TRBJ2-1 better, so the J call may be wrong. Germline CDR1 is SGHTA and CDR2 is FQGTGA. The CDR3 loop spans 13 amino acids. This CDR3 reads CASSLGPYTEQFF. The CDR3 DNA is TGTGCCAGCAGCCTGGGACCATACACTGAGCAGTTCTTC.

The sample holds a few counts of this clonotype. The chain is built from TRBV3-1 and TRBJ1-4; 9 bases align to TRBD1. The CDR3 sequence is 16 residues long. CDR1 and CDR2 (germline): LGHDT, YNNKEL (reference sequence). Trimming took 1 base from V and 9 from J; bases not matched to a gene: 9. CDR3: CASSQGTGALMKKLFF. In DNA, the CDR3 is TGTGCCAGCAGCCAAGGGACAGGGGCCTTAATGAAAAAACTGTTTTTT.

This clonotype was seen ten or more times. The chain has TRBV24-1 and TRBJ2-3, with unresolved D. Germline V gene sequence: CDR1 KGHDR, CDR2 SFDVKD. With 0 bases removed from V and 5 bases from J, the gap between germline ends came to 8 bases. This CDR3 comprises 14 residues. The CDR3 DNA follows: TGTGCCACCAGTGATTTGAACCTAGAAGATACGCAGTATTTT. The encoded protein is CATSDLNLEDTQYF.

This clonotype was recorded a few times. The chain links TRBV27 to TRBJ2-1; 10 bases agree with TRBD2. CDR1 and CDR2 from the germline V gene are MNHEY and SMNVEV (reference sequence). The CDR3 length is 16 residues. V dropped 2 bases and J dropped 7; count of bases not matched to a gene: 8. CDR3 nucleotides: TGTGCCAGCAGTTTAGTGGCTAGCGGGAGTGGAAATGAGCAGTTCTTC. This encodes CASSLVASGSGNEQFF.

In this sample, this clonotype turned up a few times. The J gene is TRBJ1-6, the V gene TRBV6-5; D is unclear. This CDR3 region has 16 residues. Per germline, CDR1 MNHEY and CDR2 SVGAGI. With 0 bases removed from V and 2 bases from J, the gap between germline ends came to 8 bases. The CDR3 loop reads CASSYSYPAYNSPLHF. The CDR3 bases are TGTGCCAGCAGTTACTCGTACCCAGCCTATAATTCACCCCTCCACTTT.

As for this clonotype: The junction does not match germline at one end; this may be a read error. The CDR3 region has the DNA TGTGCCAGCAGCCAAGAGAGGACTAGTCTCTCCCACGAGCAGTACTTC. It yields the protein CASSQERTSLSHEQYF. The chain links TRBV3-1 to TRBJ2-7; TRBD2 agrees at 7 bases. This CDR3 is built from 16 residues. Germline CDR1 reads LGHDT; CDR2 reads YNNKEL (reference sequence).

V and J are TRBV2 and TRBJ2-3; TRBD1 might be the D (6 bases). V lost 6 bases to trimming and J lost 4 bases, with 14 bases between them. CDR1 is SNHLY and CDR2 is FYNNEI in the germline V gene. The CDR3 runs 14 residues. CDR3 residues: CASSLQGDSDTQYF. CDR3 DNA sequence: TGTGCCAGCAGCCTACAGGGCGACTCAGATACGCAGTATTTT. The variable domain in full, with the rest retrieved from reference TRBV2 and TRBJ2-3, is EPEVTQTPSHQVTQMGQEVILRCVPISNHLYFYWYRQILGQKVEFLVSFYNNEISEKSEIFDDQFSVERPDGSNFTLKIRSTKLEDSAMYFCASSLQGDSDTQYFGPGTRLTVL.

J is TRBJ2-3 and V is TRBV5-1; 8 bases fit TRBD1. The ends lost 3 bases at V and 2 bases at J; junction bases unmatched: 11. The CDR3 is 17 residues long. Germline V lookup: CDR1 SGHRS, CDR2 YFSETQ. CDR3 protein: CASSYIGTGLVTDTQYF. DNA for the CDR3: TGCGCCAGCAGCTATATAGGGACAGGACTCGTCACAGATACGCAGTATTTT.

This clonotype was observed a few times. V and J are TRBV20-1 and TRBJ2-5, with 10 bases fitting TRBD2. Germline CDR1 is DFQATT and CDR2 is SNEGSKA (reference sequence). The CDR3 totals 14 residues. J was trimmed by 1 base and V by 1 base; bases with no gene match: 0. CDR3 DNA: TGCAGTGCTAGAGGGACTAGCGGCCAAGAGACCCAGTACTTC. Encoded protein: CSARGTSGQETQYF.

J is TRBJ1-1 and V is TRBV20-1; TRBD1 matches at 9 bases. J was trimmed by 5 bases and V by 3 bases; bases with no gene match: 10. CDR3 length equals 15 residues. Germline CDR1 is DFQATT and CDR2 is SNEGSKA (reference sequence). The CDR3 DNA reads TGCAGTGCTAGTAGCCCCGAACAGGGGGCAACTGAAGCTTTCTTT. Its translation is CSASSPEQGATEAFF.

The chain has TRBV7-3 and TRBJ1-3; D is undetermined. Germline V CDR1 and CDR2: SGHTA, FQGTGA. The CDR3 has 16 residues. V was pared by 2 bases and J by 0 bases, with 11 bases between. CDR3 loop: CASSLGLPSSGNTIYF. The DNA for the CDR3 is TGTGCCAGCAGCTTAGGCCTTCCGAGCTCTGGAAACACCATATATTTT.

The chain is built from TRBV3-1 and TRBJ2-3; D gene ambiguous. The CDR3 runs 16 residues. CDR1 is LGHDT and CDR2 is YNNKEL in the germline V gene (reference sequence). V shed 1 base and J shed 2 bases, with 13 bases lying between them. CDR3 region: CASSQGNRLATDTQYF. The CDR3 nucleotides read TGTGCCAGCAGCCAAGGTAATAGGTTGGCCACAGATACGCAGTATTTT.